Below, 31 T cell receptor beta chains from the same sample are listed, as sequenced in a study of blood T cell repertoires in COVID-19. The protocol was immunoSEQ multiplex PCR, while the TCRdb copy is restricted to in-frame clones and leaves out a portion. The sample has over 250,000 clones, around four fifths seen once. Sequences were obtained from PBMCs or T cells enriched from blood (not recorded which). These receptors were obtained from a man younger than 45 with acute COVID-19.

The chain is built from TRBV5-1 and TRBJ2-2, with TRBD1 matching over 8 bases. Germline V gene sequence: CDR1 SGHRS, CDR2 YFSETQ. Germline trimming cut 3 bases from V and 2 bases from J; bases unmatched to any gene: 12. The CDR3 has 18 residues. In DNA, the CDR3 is TGCGCCAGCAGCTCGGACAGGGAAGCGGTCCTCAACACCGGGGAGCTGTTTTTT. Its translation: CASSSDREAVLNTGELFF.

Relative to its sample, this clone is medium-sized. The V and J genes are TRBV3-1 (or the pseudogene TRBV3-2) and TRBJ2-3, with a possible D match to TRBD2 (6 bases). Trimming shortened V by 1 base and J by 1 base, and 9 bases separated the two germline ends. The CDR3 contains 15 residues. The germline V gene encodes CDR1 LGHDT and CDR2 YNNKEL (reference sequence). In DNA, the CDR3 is TGTGCCAGCAGCCAAGGACTAGAACGCACAGATACGCAGTATTTT. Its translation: CASSQGLERTDTQYF.

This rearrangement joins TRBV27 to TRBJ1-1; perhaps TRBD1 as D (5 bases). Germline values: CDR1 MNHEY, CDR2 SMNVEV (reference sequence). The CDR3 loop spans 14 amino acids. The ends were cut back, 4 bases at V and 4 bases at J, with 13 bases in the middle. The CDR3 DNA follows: TGTGCCAGCAGTTCTAGTCGCGGGGCCACTGAAGCTTTCTTT. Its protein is CASSSSRGATEAFF.

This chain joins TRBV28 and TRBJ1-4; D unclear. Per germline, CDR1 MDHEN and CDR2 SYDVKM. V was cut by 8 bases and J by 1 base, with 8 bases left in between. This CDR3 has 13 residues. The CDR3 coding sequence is TGTGCCAGCCGCTACGAAACTAATGAAAAACTGTTTTTT. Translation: CASRYETNEKLFF.

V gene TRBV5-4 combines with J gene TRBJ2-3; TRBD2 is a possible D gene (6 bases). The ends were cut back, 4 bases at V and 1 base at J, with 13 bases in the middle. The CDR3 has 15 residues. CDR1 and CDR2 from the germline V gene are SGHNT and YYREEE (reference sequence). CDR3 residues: CASSLLSSGTDTQYF. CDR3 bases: TGTGCCAGCAGCCTCCTATCTAGCGGCACAGATACGCAGTATTTT.

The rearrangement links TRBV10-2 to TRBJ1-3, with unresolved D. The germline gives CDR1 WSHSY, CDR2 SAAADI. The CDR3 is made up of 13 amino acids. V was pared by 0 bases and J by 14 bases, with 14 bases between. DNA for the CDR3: TGCGCCAGCAGTGAGTCCCCCAGAACACCCTTATATTTT. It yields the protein CASSESPRTPLYF.

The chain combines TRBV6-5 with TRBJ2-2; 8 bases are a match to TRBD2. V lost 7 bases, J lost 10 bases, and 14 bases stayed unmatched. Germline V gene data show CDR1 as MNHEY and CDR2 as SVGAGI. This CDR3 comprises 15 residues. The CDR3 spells CASKQAGVFREELFF. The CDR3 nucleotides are TGTGCCAGCAAACAAGCGGGAGTGTTTCGGGAGGAGCTGTTTTTT.

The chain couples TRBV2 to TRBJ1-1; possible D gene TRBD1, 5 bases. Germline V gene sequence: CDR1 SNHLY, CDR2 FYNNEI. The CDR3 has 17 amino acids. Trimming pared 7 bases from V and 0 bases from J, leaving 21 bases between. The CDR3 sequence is CASTRGPAGRMNTEAFF. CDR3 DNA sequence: TGTGCCAGCACGCGGGGCCCGGCGGGCAGGATGAACACTGAAGCTTTCTTT. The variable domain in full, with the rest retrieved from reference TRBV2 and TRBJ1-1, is EPEVTQTPSHQVTQMGQEVILRCVPISNHLYFYWYRQILGQKVEFLVSFYNNEISEKSEIFDDQFSVERPDGSNFTLKIRSTKLEDSAMYFCASTRGPAGRMNTEAFFGQGTRLTVV.

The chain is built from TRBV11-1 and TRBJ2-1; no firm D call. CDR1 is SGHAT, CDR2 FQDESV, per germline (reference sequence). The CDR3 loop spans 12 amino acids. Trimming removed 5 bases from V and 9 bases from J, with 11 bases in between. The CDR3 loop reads CASSPGFSEQFF. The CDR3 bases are TGTGCCAGCAGCCCAGGCTTCTCTGAGCAGTTCTTC.

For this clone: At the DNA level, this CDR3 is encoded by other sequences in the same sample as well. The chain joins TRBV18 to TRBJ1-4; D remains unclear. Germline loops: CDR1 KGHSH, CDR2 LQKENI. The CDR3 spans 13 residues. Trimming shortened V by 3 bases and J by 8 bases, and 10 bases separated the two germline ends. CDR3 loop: CASSPGRGEKLFF. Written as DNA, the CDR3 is TGTGCCAGCTCACCGGGCCGAGGGGAAAAACTGTTTTTT.

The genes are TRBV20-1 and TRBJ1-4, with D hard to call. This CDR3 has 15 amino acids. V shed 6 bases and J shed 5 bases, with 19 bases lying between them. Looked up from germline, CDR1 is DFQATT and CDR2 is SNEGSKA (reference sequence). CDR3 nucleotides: TGCAGTGCCAGTCCCCGCAACGTTCGGAATGAAAAACTGTTTTTT. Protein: CSASPRNVRNEKLFF.

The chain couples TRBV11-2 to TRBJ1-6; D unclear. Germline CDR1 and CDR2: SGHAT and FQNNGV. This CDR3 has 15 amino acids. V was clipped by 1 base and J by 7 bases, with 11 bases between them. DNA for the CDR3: TGTGCCAGCAGCTTAGGTCCAGGCCCAAATTCACCCCTCCACTTT. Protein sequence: CASSLGPGPNSPLHF.

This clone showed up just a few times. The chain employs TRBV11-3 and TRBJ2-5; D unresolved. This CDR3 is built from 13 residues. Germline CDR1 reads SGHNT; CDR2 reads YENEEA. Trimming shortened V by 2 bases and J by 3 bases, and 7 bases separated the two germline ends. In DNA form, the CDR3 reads TGTGCCAGCAGCTTAAGTCTAGAAGAGACCCAGTACTTC. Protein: CASSLSLEETQYF.

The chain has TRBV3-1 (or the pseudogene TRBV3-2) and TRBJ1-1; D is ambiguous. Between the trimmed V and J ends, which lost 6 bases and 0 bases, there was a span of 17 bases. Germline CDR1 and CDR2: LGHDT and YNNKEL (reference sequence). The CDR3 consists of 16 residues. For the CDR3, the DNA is TGTGCCAGCAGTCCCAGACCTCACAGATTGAACACTGAAGCTTTCTTT. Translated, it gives CASSPRPHRLNTEAFF.

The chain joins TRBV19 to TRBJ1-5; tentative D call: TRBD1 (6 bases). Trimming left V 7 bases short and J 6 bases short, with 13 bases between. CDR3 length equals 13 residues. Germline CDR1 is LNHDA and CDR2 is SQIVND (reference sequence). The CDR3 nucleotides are TGTGCCAGTACCTTCGTAGGGGGTCAGCCCCAGCATTTT. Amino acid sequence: CASTFVGGQPQHF.

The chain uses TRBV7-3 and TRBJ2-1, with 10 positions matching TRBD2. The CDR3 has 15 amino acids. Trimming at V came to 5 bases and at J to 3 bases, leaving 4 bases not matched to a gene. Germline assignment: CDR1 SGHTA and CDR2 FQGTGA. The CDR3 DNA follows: TGTGCCAGCAGCCCAGCGGGAGGGCTCTACAATGAGCAGTTCTTC. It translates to CASSPAGGLYNEQFF.

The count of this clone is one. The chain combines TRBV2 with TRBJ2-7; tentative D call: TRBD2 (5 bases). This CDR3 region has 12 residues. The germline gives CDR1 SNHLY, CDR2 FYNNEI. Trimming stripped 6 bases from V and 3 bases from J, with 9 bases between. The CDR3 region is CASSRTDYEQYV. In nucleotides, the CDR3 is TGTGCCAGCAGCCGGACTGACTACGAGCAGTACGTC.

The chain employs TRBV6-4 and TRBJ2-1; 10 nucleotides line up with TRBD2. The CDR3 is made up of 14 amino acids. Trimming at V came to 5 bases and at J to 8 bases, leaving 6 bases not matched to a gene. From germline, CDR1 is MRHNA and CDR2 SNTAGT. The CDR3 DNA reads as TGTGCCAGCAGTAAAGCGGGGGGGCACGATGAGCAGTTCTTC. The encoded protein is CASSKAGGHDEQFF.

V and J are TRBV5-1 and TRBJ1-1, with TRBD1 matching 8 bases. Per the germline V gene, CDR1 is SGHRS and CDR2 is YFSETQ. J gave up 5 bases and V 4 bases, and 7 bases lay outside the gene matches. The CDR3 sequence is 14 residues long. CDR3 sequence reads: CASSRQGRGTEAFF. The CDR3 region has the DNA TGCGCCAGCAGCCGACAGGGGAGGGGGACTGAAGCTTTCTTT. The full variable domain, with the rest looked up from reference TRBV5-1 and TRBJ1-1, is KAGVTQTPRYLIKTRGQQVTLSCSPISGHRSVSWYQQTPGQGLQFLFEYFSETQRNKGNFPGRFSGRQFSNSRSEMNVSTLELGDSALYLCASSRQGRGTEAFFGQGTRLTVV.

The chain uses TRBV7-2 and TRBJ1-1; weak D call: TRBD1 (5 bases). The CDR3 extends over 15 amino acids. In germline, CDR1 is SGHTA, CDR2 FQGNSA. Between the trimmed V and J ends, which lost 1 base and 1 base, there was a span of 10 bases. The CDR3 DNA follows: TGTGCCAGCAGCTTAGGATGGACAACGAACACTGAAGCTTTCTTT. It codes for CASSLGWTTNTEAFF.

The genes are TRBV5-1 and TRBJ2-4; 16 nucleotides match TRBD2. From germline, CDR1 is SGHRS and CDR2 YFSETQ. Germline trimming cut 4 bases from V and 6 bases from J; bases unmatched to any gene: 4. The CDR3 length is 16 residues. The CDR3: CASSAGTSGGANIQYF. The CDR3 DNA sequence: TGCGCCAGCAGCGCCGGGACTAGCGGGGGGGCAAACATTCAGTACTTC.

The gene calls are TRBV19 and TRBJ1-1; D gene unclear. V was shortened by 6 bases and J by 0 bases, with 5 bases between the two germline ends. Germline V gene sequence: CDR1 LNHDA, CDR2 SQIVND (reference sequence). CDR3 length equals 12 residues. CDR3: CASRNMNTEAFF. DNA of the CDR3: TGTGCCAGTAGAAACATGAACACTGAAGCTTTCTTT.

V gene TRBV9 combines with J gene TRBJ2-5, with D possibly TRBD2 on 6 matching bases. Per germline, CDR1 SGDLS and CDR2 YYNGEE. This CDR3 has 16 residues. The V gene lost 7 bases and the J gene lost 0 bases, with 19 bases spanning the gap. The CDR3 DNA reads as TGTGCCAGCTCCGCGGGTAGCGGAACGTACCAAGAGACCCAGTACTTC. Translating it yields CASSAGSGTYQETQYF.

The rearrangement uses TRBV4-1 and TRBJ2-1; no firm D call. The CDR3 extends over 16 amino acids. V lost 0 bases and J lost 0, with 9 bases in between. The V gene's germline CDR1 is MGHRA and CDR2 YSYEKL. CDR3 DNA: TGCGCCAGCAGCCAAGAGGGCTTAAGCTCCTACAATGAGCAGTTCTTC. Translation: CASSQEGLSSYNEQFF.

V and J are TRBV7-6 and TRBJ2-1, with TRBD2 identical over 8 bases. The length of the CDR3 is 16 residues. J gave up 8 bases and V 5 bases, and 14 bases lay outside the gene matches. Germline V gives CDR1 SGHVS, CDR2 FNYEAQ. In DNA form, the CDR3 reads TGTGCCAGCAGCCGGGGGCGGAGCGGGAGTAGGCATGAGCAGTTCTTC. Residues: CASSRGRSGSRHEQFF.

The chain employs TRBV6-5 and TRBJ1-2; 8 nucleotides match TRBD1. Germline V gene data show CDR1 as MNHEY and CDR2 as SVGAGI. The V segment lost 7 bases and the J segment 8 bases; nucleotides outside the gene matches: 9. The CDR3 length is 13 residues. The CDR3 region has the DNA TGTGCCAGCACCAGGACAGGGATATACGGCTACACCTTC. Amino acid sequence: CASTRTGIYGYTF.

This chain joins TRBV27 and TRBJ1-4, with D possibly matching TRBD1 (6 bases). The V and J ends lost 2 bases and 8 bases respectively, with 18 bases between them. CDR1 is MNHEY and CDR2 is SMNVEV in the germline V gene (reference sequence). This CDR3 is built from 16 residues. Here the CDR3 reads CASSLRLGGSEEKLFF. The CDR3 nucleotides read TGTGCCAGCAGTTTAAGGTTAGGGGGATCGGAAGAAAAACTGTTTTTT.

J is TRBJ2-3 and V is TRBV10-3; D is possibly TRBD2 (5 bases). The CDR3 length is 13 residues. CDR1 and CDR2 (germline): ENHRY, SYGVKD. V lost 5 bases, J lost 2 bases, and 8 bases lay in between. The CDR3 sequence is CAISREFTDTQYF. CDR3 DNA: TGTGCCATCAGTAGGGAGTTCACAGATACGCAGTATTTT.

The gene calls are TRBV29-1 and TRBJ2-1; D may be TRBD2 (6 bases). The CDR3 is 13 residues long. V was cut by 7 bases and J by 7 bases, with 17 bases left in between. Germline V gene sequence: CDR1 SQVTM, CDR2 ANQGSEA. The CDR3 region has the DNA TGCAGCGCCCGTGGAGGGAGGACAAATGAGCAGTTCTTC. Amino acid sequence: CSARGGRTNEQFF.

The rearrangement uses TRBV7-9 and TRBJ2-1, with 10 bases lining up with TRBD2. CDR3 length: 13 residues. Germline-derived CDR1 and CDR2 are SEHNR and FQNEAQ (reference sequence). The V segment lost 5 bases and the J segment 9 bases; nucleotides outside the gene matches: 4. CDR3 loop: CASSVRLAGEQFF. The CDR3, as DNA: TGTGCCAGCAGCGTCAGACTAGCGGGTGAGCAGTTCTTC.

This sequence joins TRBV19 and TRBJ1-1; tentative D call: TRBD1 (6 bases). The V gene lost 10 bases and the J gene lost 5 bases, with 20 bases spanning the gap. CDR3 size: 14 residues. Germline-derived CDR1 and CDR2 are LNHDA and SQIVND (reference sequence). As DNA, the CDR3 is TGTGCCACCACCCGGGGGGACATCGCGACTGAAGCTTTCTTT. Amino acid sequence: CATTRGDIATEAFF.